These T cell receptor beta chains were read from a single sample in a study of T cell responses to AZD1222 COVID-19 vaccine. Clones were sequenced by immunoSEQ multiplex PCR, and TCRdb holds only the in-frame ones, with some missing. The data show around 160,000 clones, about 93% seen once. The sequencing used peripheral blood, collected on day 0 of MenACWY control vaccination. The receptor source for this set is an adult in good health. Each CDR3 is given with its conserved first and last residue. Some rows mark clone size as missing; the rest say once, few, many or name a class of expanded clone.

J | size | V | CDR3
TRBJ1-1 | . | TRBV18 | CASSPGRGNTEAFF
TRBJ1-6 | few | TRBV29-1 | CSVVDGPYSPLHF
TRBJ1-6 | once | TRBV2 | CASIDRNSPLHF
TRBJ2-1 | . | TRBV3-1/TRBV3-2 | CASSPWGAYNEQFF
TRBJ1-2 | . | TRBV12-3/TRBV12-4 | CASSFGSNYGYTF
TRBJ2-6 | . | TRBV19 | CASDGGANVLTF
TRBJ1-2 | once | TRBV3-1/TRBV3-2 | CASNLGGARYGYTF
TRBJ1-2 | once | TRBV3-1/TRBV3-2 | CASSPRAGRARGYTF
TRBJ2-1 | . | TRBV2 | CASREGQGAGNEQFF
TRBJ1-5 | . | TRBV19 | CASGVGGRQPQHF
TRBJ1-2 | . | TRBV10-3 | CAISELQGYGYTF
TRBJ1-2 | . | TRBV7-2 | CASRPGGTKYGYTF
TRBJ1-4 | . | TRBV19 | CASSIRVVNEKLFF
TRBJ1-2 | . | TRBV5-1 | CASSLEHPNYGYTF
TRBJ1-6 | . | TRBV5-1 | CASRGESGPGSPLHF
TRBJ2-3 | . | TRBV3-1/TRBV3-2 | CASSHPSTDTQYF
TRBJ1-3 | . | TRBV7-9 | CASSATRYPGNTIYF
TRBJ1-4 | . | TRBV6-6 | CASSFRTGEKLFF
TRBJ2-1 | . | TRBV10-3 | CAISEGYNEQFF
TRBJ2-4 | few | TRBV3-1/TRBV3-2 | CASSQGARLAGDGNIQYF
TRBJ2-3 | . | TRBV11-2 | CASSSSPAEDTQYF
TRBJ2-7 | . | TRBV6-5 | CASSMGEEAYEQYF
TRBJ1-1 | . | TRBV7-2 | CASTVGGMNTEAFF
TRBJ1-4 | medium-sized | TRBV27 | CASSLKNSRNEKLFF
TRBJ1-4 | . | TRBV7-8 | CASSNGTNWGEKLFF
TRBJ2-3 | . | TRBV10-1 | CASSEGQTGATQYF
TRBJ2-7 | once | TRBV5-1 | CASSLDAENRYF
TRBJ2-3 | . | TRBV5-4 | CASELGQSTDTQYF
TRBJ1-5 | . | TRBV12-5 | CASGLKGGNQPQHF
TRBJ2-2 | . | TRBV7-2 | CASSLATTITGELFF
TRBJ2-6 | once | TRBV6-5 | CATLGDNSGANVLTF
TRBJ1-2 | . | TRBV7-9 | CASSYGTVIGYTF
TRBJ2-6 | . | TRBV7-3 | CASSRTAVLGANVLTF
TRBJ2-7 | . | TRBV5-1 | CASSLERADVEQYF
TRBJ1-2 | . | TRBV28 | CASSPPGTGVLNGYTF
TRBJ2-7 | . | TRBV19 | CASSPRLNYEQYF
TRBJ2-7 | . | TRBV3-1/TRBV3-2 | CASSQGLTSGGSYEQYF
TRBJ2-4 | . | TRBV7-9 | CASSDTQYF
TRBJ1-1 | . | TRBV7-3 | CASNQGSFQEAFF
TRBJ2-7 | . | TRBV5-5 | CASSLGSTSYEQYF